The sequence of this T cell receptor beta chain was determined in a study of kidney transplant recipient with SARS-CoV-2 infection. Germline CDR1 MNHEY, CDR2 SVGAGI. Losses at the gene ends were 10 bases for V and 7 bases for J; bases not matched to a gene: 9. CDR3 length: 14 residues. TCRdb redid the calling of the reads with MiXCR, one entry per CDR3 protein. The data hold roughly 250,000 distinct CDR3 sequences, with around 26% observed a single time. This clonotype was seen ten or more times. The sample in question was a blood sample, obtained at baseline and between days 110 and 120 from a kidney transplant recipient. The chain combines TRBV6-5 with TRBJ2-5, with 13 bases identical to TRBD2. This clonotype was sampled from a male patient in his 30s who had COVID-19 and was a kidney transplant recipient. Some T cells may be transferred from the graft donor. The CDR3 here is CAIATSGRASTQYF. CDR3 DNA: TGTGCCATTGCCACTAGCGGGAGGGCCTCGACCCAGTACTTC.